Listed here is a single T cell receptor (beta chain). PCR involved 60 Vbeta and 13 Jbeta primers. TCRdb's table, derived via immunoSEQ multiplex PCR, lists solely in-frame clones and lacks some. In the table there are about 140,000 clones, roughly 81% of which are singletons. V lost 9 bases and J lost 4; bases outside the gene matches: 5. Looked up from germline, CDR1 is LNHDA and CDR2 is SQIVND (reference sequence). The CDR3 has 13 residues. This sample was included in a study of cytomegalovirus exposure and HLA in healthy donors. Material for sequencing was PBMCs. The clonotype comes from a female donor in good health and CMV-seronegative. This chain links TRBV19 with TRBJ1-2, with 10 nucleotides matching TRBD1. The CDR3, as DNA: TGTGCCAGCCGGACAGGGGGGGTCTATGGCTACACCTTC. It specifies CASRTGGVYGYTF.